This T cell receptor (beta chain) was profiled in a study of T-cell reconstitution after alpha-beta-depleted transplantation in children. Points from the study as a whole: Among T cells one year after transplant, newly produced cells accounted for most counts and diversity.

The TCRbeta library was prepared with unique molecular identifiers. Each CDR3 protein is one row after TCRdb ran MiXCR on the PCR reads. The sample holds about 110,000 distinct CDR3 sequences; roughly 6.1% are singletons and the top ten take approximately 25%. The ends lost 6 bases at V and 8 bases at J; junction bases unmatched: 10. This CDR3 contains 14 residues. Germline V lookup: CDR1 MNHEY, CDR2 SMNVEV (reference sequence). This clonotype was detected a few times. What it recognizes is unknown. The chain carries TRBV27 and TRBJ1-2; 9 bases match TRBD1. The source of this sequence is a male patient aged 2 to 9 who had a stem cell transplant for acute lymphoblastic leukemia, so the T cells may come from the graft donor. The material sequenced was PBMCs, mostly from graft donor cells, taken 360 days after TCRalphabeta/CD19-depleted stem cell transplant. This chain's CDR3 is CASRPPGQGRGYTF. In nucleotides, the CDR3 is TGTGCCAGCAGACCCCCGGGACAGGGCCGGGGCTACACCTTC.